This T cell receptor beta chain derives from a study of T cell responses to AZD1222 COVID-19 vaccine. Timing groups of about 4 and about 12 weeks for second doses were pooled. Measured with immunoSEQ multiplex PCR; TCRdb has only the in-frame clones, and not every one. The data hold approximately 170,000 clones, with around 90% observed a single time. The germline V gene encodes CDR1 LGHDT and CDR2 YNNKEL (reference sequence). The CDR3 spans 14 residues. V was clipped by 7 bases and J by 7 bases; unmatched bases: 3. This specimen consisted of peripheral blood, obtained 28 days after the second AZD1222 dose. The TCR was taken from an adult who received the AZD1222 COVID-19 vaccine. The gene calls are TRBV3-1 (or the pseudogene TRBV3-2) and TRBJ2-2; 13 bases map to TRBD2. The CDR3: CASKGLAGVGELFF. In DNA, the CDR3 is TGTGCCAGCAAAGGACTAGCGGGGGTCGGGGAGCTGTTTTTT.